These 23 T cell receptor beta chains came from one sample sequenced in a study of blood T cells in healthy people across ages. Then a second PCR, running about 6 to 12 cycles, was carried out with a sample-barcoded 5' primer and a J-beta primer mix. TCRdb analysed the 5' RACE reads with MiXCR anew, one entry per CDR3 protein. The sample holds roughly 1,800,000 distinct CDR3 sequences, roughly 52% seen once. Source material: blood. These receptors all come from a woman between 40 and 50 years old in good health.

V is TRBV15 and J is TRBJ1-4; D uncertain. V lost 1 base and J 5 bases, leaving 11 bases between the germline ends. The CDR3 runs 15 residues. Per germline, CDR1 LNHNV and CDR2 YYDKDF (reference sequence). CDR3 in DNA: TGTGCCACCAGCAGAGCCGGGGTAGGGAATGAAAAACTGTTTTTT. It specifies CATSRAGVGNEKLFF.

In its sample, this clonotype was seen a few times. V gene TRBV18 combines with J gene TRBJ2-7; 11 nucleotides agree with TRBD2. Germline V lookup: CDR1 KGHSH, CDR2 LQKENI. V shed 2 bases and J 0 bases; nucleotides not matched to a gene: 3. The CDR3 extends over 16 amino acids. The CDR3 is CASSPSSGGVSYEQYF. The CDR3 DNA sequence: TGTGCCAGCTCACCAAGTAGCGGGGGGGTCTCCTACGAGCAGTACTTC.

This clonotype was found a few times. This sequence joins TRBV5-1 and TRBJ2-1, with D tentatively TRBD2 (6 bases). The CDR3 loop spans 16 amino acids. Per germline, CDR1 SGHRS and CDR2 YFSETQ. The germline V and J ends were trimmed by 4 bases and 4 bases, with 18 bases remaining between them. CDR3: CASSAGDSPGYNEQFF. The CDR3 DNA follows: TGCGCCAGCAGCGCCGGGGACTCCCCGGGGTACAATGAGCAGTTCTTC.

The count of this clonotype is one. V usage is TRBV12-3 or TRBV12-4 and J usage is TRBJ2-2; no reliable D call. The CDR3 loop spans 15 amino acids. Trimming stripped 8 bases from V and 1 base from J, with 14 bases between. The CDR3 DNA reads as TGTGCCAGCGGCGAGGCGGCCGGGAACACCGGGGAGCTGTTTTTT. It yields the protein CASGEAAGNTGELFF.

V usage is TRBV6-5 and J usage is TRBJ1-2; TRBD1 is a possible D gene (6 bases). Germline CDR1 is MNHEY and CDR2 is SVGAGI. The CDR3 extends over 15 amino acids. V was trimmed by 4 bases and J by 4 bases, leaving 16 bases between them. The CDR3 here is CASSLYRAQGYGYTF. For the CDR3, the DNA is TGTGCCAGCAGTTTGTACAGGGCCCAGGGCTATGGCTACACCTTC.

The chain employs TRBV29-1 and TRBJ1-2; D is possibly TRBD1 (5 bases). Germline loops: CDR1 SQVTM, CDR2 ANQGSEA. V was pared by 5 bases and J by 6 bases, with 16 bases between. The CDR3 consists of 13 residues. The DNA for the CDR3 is TGCAGCGTTAACTTCGGGGACCGGAATGGCTACACCTTC. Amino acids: CSVNFGDRNGYTF.

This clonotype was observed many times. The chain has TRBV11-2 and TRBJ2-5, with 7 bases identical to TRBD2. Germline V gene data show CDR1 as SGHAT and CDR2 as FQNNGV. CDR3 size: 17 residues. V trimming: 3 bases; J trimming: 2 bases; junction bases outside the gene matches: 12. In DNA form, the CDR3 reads TGTGCCAGCAGCTTGGGTGGCGGGCTAGCGGTTCAAGAGACCCAGTACTTC. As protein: CASSLGGGLAVQETQYF.

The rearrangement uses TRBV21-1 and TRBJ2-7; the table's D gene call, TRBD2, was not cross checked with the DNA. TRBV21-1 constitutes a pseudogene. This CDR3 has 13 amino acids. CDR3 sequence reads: CANGLHKYYEQYF. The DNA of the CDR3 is TGTGCCAACGGACTACACAAGTACTACGAGCAGTACTTC.

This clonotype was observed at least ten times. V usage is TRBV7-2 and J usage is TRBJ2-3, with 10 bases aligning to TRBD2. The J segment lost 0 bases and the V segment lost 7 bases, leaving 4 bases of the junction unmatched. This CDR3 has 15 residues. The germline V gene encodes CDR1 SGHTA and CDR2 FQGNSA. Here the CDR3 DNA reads TGTGCCAGCACACTTAGCGGGGGGAGCACAGATACGCAGTATTTT. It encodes CASTLSGGSTDTQYF.

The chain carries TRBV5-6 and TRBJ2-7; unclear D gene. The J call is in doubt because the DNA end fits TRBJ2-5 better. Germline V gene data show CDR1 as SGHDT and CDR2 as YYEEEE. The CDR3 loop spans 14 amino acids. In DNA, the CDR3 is TGTGCCAGCAGCTTGGGAGATCCCGGGGAGACCCAGTACTTC. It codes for CASSLGDPGETQYF.

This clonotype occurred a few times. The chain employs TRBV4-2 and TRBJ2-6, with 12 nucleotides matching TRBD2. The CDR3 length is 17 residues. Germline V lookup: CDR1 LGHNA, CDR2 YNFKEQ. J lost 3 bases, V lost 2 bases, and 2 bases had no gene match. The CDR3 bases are TGTGCCAGCAGCCAAAGACTAGCGGGGGATGGGGCCAACGTCCTGACTTTC. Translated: CASSQRLAGDGANVLTF.

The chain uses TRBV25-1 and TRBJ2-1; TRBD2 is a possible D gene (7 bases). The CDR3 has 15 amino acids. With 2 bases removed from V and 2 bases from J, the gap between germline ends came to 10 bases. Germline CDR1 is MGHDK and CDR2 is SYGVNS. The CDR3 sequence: CASSEDGGPYNEQFF. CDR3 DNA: TGTGCCAGCAGTGAAGACGGGGGGCCCTACAATGAGCAGTTCTTC.

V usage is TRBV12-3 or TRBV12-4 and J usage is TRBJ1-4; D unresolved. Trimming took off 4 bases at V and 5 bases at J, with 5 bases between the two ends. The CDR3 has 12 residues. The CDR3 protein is CASSSENEKLFF. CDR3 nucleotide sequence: TGTGCCAGCAGTTCCGAGAATGAAAAACTGTTTTTT.

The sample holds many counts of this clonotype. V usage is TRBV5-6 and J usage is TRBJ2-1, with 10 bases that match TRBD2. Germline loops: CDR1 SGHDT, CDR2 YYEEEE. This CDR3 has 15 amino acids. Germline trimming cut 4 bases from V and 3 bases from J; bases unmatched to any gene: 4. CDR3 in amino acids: CASSRTSGYYNEQFF. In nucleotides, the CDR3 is TGTGCCAGCAGCCGGACTAGCGGTTACTACAATGAGCAGTTCTTC.

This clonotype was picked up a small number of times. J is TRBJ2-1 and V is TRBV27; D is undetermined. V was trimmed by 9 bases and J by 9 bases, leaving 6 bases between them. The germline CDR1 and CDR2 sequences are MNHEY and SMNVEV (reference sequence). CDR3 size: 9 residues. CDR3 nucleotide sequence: TGTGCCAGTAGAAGTGAGCAGTTCTTC. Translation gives CASRSEQFF.

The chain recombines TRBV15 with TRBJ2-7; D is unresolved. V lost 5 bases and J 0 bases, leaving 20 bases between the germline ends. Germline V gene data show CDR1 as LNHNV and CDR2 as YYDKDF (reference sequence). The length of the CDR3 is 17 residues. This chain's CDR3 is CATSPGLGSSFSYEQYF. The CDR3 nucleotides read TGTGCCACCAGCCCCGGCTTAGGGTCCTCTTTCTCCTACGAGCAGTACTTC.

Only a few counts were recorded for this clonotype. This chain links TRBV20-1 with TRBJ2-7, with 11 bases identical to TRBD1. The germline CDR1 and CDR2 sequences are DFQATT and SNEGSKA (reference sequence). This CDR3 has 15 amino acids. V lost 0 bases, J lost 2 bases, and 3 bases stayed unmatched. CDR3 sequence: CSAREGQGEAYEQYF. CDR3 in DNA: TGCAGTGCTAGAGAGGGACAGGGGGAAGCCTACGAGCAGTACTTC.

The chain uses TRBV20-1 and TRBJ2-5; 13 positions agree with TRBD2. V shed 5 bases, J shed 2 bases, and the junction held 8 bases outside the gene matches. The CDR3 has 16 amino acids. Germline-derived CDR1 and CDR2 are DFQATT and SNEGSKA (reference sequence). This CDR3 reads CSALTSGGAVQETQYF. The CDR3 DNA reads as TGCAGTGCTCTAACTAGCGGGGGGGCCGTACAAGAGACCCAGTACTTC.

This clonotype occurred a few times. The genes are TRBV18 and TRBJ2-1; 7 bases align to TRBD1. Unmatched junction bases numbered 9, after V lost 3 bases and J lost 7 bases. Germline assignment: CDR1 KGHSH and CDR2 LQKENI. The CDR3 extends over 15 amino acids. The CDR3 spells CASSPLPTGFNEQFF. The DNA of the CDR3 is TGTGCCAGCTCACCTCTCCCGACAGGGTTTAATGAGCAGTTCTTC.

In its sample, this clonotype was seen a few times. CDR3 DNA sequence: TGTGCCAGCAGTGGGGGGCAGGGGAGCGCAGATACGCAGTATTTT. Translated: CASSGGQGSADTQYF. The chain combines TRBV2 with TRBJ2-3, with a possible D match to TRBD1 (6 bases). The V and J ends lost 4 bases and 4 bases respectively, with 15 bases between them. This CDR3 contains 15 residues. The germline V gene has CDR1 SNHLY and CDR2 FYNNEI.

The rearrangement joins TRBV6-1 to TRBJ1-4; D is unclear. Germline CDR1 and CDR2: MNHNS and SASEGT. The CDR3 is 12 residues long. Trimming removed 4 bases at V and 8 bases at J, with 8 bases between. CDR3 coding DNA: TGTGCCAGCAGTGGGACCGGGGAAAAACTGTTTTTT. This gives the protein CASSGTGEKLFF.

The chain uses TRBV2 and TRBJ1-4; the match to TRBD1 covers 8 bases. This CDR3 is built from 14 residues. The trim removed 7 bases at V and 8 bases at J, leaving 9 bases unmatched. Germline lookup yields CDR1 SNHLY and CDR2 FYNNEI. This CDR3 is CASNLQGAGEKLFF. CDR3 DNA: TGTGCCAGCAATCTCCAGGGGGCCGGGGAAAAACTGTTTTTT.

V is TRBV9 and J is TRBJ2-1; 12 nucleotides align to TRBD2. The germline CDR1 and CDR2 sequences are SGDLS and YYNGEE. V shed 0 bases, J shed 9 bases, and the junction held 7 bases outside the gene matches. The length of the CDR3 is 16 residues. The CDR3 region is CASSVGASGGGSEQFF. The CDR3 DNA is TGTGCCAGCAGCGTAGGGGCTAGCGGGGGGGGTAGTGAGCAGTTCTTC.